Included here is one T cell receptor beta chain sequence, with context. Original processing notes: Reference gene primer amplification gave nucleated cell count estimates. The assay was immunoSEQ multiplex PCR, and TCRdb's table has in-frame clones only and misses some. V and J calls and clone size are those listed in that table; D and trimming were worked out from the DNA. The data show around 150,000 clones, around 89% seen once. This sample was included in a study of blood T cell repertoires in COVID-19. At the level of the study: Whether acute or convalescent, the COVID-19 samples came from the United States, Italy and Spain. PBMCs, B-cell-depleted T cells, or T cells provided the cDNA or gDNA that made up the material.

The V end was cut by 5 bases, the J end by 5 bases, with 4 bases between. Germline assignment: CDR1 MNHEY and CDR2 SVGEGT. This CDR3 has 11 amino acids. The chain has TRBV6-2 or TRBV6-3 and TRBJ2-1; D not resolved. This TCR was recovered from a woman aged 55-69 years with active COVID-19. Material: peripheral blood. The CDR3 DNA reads TGTGCCAGCAGTCGTAACAATGAGCAGTTCTTC. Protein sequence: CASSRNNEQFF.